Each of the 31 T cell receptor beta chains below was sequenced from the same sample in a study of blood T cell repertoires in COVID-19. TCRdb's table, derived via immunoSEQ multiplex PCR, lists solely in-frame clones and lacks some. The table lists 180,000 or so clones, 75% to 90% of them singletons. The sequencing sample was made of PBMCs or T cells enriched from blood (not recorded which). The origin of the receptors is a woman aged 60-75 years who had recovered from COVID-19.

This chain connects TRBV5-1 to TRBJ2-7; TRBD1 matches at 7 bases. J gave up 5 bases and V 0 bases, and 5 bases lay outside the gene matches. Per the germline V gene, CDR1 is SGHRS and CDR2 is YFSETQ. The CDR3 totals 14 residues. The DNA for the CDR3 is TGCGCCAGCAGCTTGGTAAGACAGGGCAACGAGCAGTACTTC. Translated, it gives CASSLVRQGNEQYF.

V is TRBV11-2 and J is TRBJ2-2; 10 positions agree with TRBD2. V lost 3 bases and J lost 6; bases outside the gene matches: 7. The germline CDR1 and CDR2 sequences are SGHAT and FQNNGV. The CDR3 is 16 residues long. Here the CDR3 reads CASSFLSGRASGELFF. The CDR3, as DNA: TGTGCCAGCAGCTTTCTAAGCGGGAGGGCCTCCGGGGAGCTGTTTTTT. The full variable domain, rest sourced from reference TRBV11-2 and TRBJ2-2, is EAGVAQSPRYKIIEKRQSVAFWCNPISGHATLYWYQQILGQGPKLLIQFQNNGVVDDSQLPKDRFSAERLKGVDSTLKIQPAKLEDSAVYLCASSFLSGRASGELFFGEGSRLTVL.

The V and J genes are TRBV5-1 and TRBJ1-1; no reliable D call. CDR1 and CDR2 (germline): SGHRS, YFSETQ. V was pared by 0 bases and J by 3 bases, with 6 bases between. This CDR3 is 13 amino acids long. The CDR3 loop reads CASSLGTDTEAFF. The CDR3 DNA reads as TGCGCCAGCAGCTTGGGCACGGACACTGAAGCTTTCTTT.

This chain connects TRBV10-1 to TRBJ1-1; no definite D call. Germline values: CDR1 WNHNN, CDR2 SYGVQD (reference sequence). The CDR3 contains 14 residues. Trimming left V 1 base short and J 1 base short, with 7 bases between. The CDR3 loop reads CASSELGRNTEAFF. The CDR3, as DNA: TGCGCCAGCAGTGAGTTAGGGAGGAACACTGAAGCTTTCTTT.

The rearrangement links TRBV28 to TRBJ1-5; TRBD1 matches at 11 bases. Germline V CDR1 and CDR2: MDHEN, SYDVKM. V lost 5 bases to trimming and J lost 6 bases; unmatched junction nucleotides: 3. The CDR3 consists of 14 residues. CDR3 sequence: CASSGQGAIQPQHF. In nucleotides, the CDR3 is TGTGCCAGCAGTGGACAGGGGGCGATTCAGCCCCAGCATTTT.

This clone came up a few times. The V gene is TRBV10-2, the J gene TRBJ2-7; D gene unclear. The CDR3 spans 12 residues. Germline CDR1 WSHSY, CDR2 SAAADI. Trimming pared 0 bases from V and 6 bases from J, leaving 6 bases between. CDR3 loop: CASSESVSEQYF. The CDR3, as DNA: TGCGCCAGCAGTGAGTCCGTTAGCGAGCAGTACTTC.

The rearrangement uses TRBV6-1 and TRBJ1-2, with TRBD1 matching over 7 bases. Per the germline V gene, CDR1 is MNHNS and CDR2 is SASEGT. The V and J ends lost 3 bases and 3 bases, in that order; junction bases with no gene match: 7. The CDR3 consists of 15 residues. The CDR3: CASSEVGGQHYGYTF. The CDR3 DNA is TGTGCCAGCAGTGAGGTCGGGGGACAGCACTATGGCTACACCTTC.

This clone was detected only once. The chain combines TRBV5-5 with TRBJ1-5; D might be TRBD1 (5 bases). The CDR3 has 15 residues. Germline V gene sequence: CDR1 SGHKS, CDR2 YYEKEE (reference sequence). V lost 1 base and J lost 5, with 13 bases in between. This CDR3 reads CASSLSGDGYQPQHF. CDR3 nucleotide sequence: TGTGCCAGCAGCTTGTCGGGGGACGGTTATCAGCCCCAGCATTTT.

The table lists this clone with a few counts. The chain combines TRBV4-1 with TRBJ2-3; D may be TRBD1 (6 bases). Germline assignment: CDR1 MGHRA and CDR2 YSYEKL. Trimming stripped 4 bases from V and 3 bases from J, with 11 bases between. CDR3 length equals 14 residues. CDR3 sequence reads: CASSRVQGTDTQYF. The CDR3 bases are TGCGCCAGCAGCCGTGTTCAGGGGACAGATACGCAGTATTTT.

The V gene is TRBV7-3, the J gene TRBJ2-1, with TRBD2 identical over 9 bases. This CDR3 contains 15 residues. V shed 1 base, J shed 7 bases, and the junction held 5 bases outside the gene matches. Germline V gene data show CDR1 as SGHTA and CDR2 as FQGTGA. In DNA, the CDR3 is TGTGCCAGCAGCTTAAGTCTAGCGGGAATGAATGAGCAGTTCTTC. Translation gives CASSLSLAGMNEQFF.

This chain links TRBV3-1 (or the pseudogene TRBV3-2) with TRBJ2-3, with TRBD2 matching over 7 bases. Per the germline V gene, CDR1 is LGHDT and CDR2 is YNNKEL (reference sequence). Trimming removed 4 bases from V and 10 bases from J; junction bases left unmatched: 8. The CDR3 loop spans 13 amino acids. DNA for the CDR3: TGTGCCAGCAGCCCTCACTCGGGGGGTCCGCAGTATTTT. Protein: CASSPHSGGPQYF.

V gene TRBV25-1 combines with J gene TRBJ1-2; D is unclear. This CDR3 is built from 14 residues. The V end lost 5 bases, the J end lost 4 bases, and 14 bases lay between the germline ends. The germline V gene encodes CDR1 MGHDK and CDR2 SYGVNS. CDR3: CASSPSSGSYGYTF. The CDR3 nucleotides read TGTGCCAGCAGTCCCTCCAGCGGGTCCTATGGCTACACCTTC.

V and J are TRBV24-1 and TRBJ2-1, with D perhaps TRBD1 (6 bases). The germline V and J ends were trimmed by 4 bases and 10 bases, with 19 bases remaining between them. Germline CDR1 and CDR2: KGHDR and SFDVKD. The CDR3 is made up of 15 amino acids. This CDR3 reads CATSDPSTGLEEQFF. CDR3 in DNA: TGTGCCACCAGTGACCCCTCCACAGGGCTCGAGGAGCAGTTCTTC.

In this sample, this clone turned up a few times. The chain has TRBV3-1 (or the pseudogene TRBV3-2) and TRBJ1-2, with 7 nucleotides matching TRBD1. The CDR3 is made up of 15 amino acids. The V gene's germline CDR1 is LGHDT and CDR2 YNNKEL (reference sequence). V lost 1 base, J lost 2 bases, and 4 bases stayed unmatched. The CDR3: CASSQAGTVNYGYTF. CDR3 nucleotides: TGTGCCAGCAGCCAAGCCGGGACAGTGAACTATGGCTACACCTTC.

V usage is TRBV11-2 and J usage is TRBJ2-5, with D possibly being TRBD1 (6 bases). Germline CDR1 reads SGHAT; CDR2 reads FQNNGV. The CDR3 length is 14 residues. Trimming stripped 5 bases from V and 5 bases from J, with 15 bases between. The CDR3 DNA reads TGTGCCAGCAGCCGATACGACAGGTCCGAGACCCAGTACTTC. Residues: CASSRYDRSETQYF.

The J gene is TRBJ2-3, the V gene TRBV5-4, with 8 bases fitting TRBD2. The length of the CDR3 is 12 residues. CDR1 and CDR2 from the germline V gene are SGHNT and YYREEE (reference sequence). V was clipped by 1 base and J by 15 bases; unmatched bases: 7. The CDR3 loop reads CASSLPGLGHYF. The CDR3 bases are TGTGCCAGCAGCTTGCCGGGACTAGGTCATTATTTT. Drawing the rest from reference TRBV5-4 and TRBJ2-3, the complete variable domain is ETGVTQSPTHLIKTRGQQVTLRCSSQSGHNTVSWYQQALGQGPQFIFQYYREEENGRGNFPPRFSGLQFPNYSSELNVNALELDDSALYLCASSLPGLGHYFGPGTRLTVL.

The V gene is TRBV28, the J gene TRBJ2-3; 7 bases are a match to TRBD2. Germline V lookup: CDR1 MDHEN, CDR2 SYDVKM. The V and J ends lost 8 bases and 5 bases, in that order; junction bases with no gene match: 7. This CDR3 region has 13 residues. This chain's CDR3 is CASGRAEGDTQYF. The DNA of the CDR3 is TGTGCCAGCGGGAGGGCCGAGGGAGATACGCAGTATTTT.

V gene TRBV7-9 combines with J gene TRBJ1-1; D uncertain. Germline CDR1 and CDR2: SEHNR and FQNEAQ (reference sequence). The CDR3 consists of 13 residues. The ends were cut back, 8 bases at V and 4 bases at J, with 14 bases in the middle. This chain's CDR3 is CASGVVSGTEAFF. The CDR3 bases are TGTGCCAGCGGGGTCGTAAGCGGCACTGAAGCTTTCTTT.

The V gene is TRBV19, the J gene TRBJ2-5; D is undetermined. Germline V CDR1 and CDR2: LNHDA, SQIVND (reference sequence). V lost 5 bases and J lost 2, with 6 bases in between. CDR3 size: 12 residues. CDR3 amino acids: CASSSTQETQYF. DNA of the CDR3: TGTGCCAGTAGTTCGACTCAAGAGACCCAGTACTTC.

The V gene is TRBV18, the J gene TRBJ2-5; TRBD2 might be the D (5 bases). The CDR3 sequence is 14 residues long. The V gene lost 3 bases and the J gene lost 4 bases, with 12 bases spanning the gap. CDR1 KGHSH and CDR2 LQKENI come from the germline V gene. The CDR3 protein is CASSPPGWPETQYF. The CDR3 nucleotides are TGTGCCAGCTCACCTCCGGGATGGCCAGAGACCCAGTACTTC.

The rearrangement joins TRBV28 to TRBJ1-2, with D perhaps matching TRBD1 (6 bases). Trimming removed 5 bases from V and 4 bases from J, with 17 bases in between. CDR3 size: 15 residues. CDR1 is MDHEN, CDR2 SYDVKM, per germline. This CDR3 reads CASSGQSRRGYGYTF. For the CDR3, the DNA is TGTGCCAGCAGTGGACAGTCCAGGCGTGGCTATGGCTACACCTTC.

V is TRBV19 and J is TRBJ2-1; 7 bases match TRBD2. This CDR3 is 15 amino acids long. Germline V lookup: CDR1 LNHDA, CDR2 SQIVND (reference sequence). V trimming: 1 base; J trimming: 6 bases; junction bases outside the gene matches: 6. CDR3 DNA sequence: TGTGCCAGTAGTATAGGAGCTAGCGGCTTCAATGAGCAGTTCTTC. Translated, it gives CASSIGASGFNEQFF. The full variable domain, in which reference TRBV19 and TRBJ2-1 provide the parts outside the CDR3, is DGGITQSPKYLFRKEGQNVTLSCEQNLNHDAMYWYRQDPGQGLRLIYYSQIVNDFQKGDIAEGYSVSREKKESFPLTVTSAQKNPTAFYLCASSIGASGFNEQFFGPGTRLTVL.

The genes are TRBV5-1 and TRBJ2-4; 13 bases line up with TRBD2. CDR3 length: 17 residues. V trimming: 1 base; J trimming: 6 bases; junction bases outside the gene matches: 7. Looked up from germline, CDR1 is SGHRS and CDR2 is YFSETQ. The CDR3: CASSLTSGRARGNIQYF. The CDR3 DNA follows: TGCGCCAGCAGCTTGACTAGCGGGAGGGCCCGGGGAAACATTCAGTACTTC.

This clone was detected a few times. The chain links TRBV4-2 to TRBJ2-1; 7 bases are a match to TRBD2. This CDR3 has 17 residues. Unmatched junction bases numbered 19, after V lost 6 bases and J lost 8 bases. Germline V lookup: CDR1 LGHNA, CDR2 YNFKEQ. The chain's CDR3 is CASSRLAEADFTDEQFF. In DNA form, the CDR3 reads TGTGCCAGCAGTAGGCTAGCGGAGGCCGATTTTACGGATGAGCAGTTCTTC.

This clone was recorded a few times. The sample has other DNA sequences that encode this CDR3 too. The chain combines TRBV28 with TRBJ1-2; D is unresolved. Germline CDR1 and CDR2: MDHEN and SYDVKM. V was clipped by 2 bases and J by 5 bases, with 6 bases between them. CDR3 length equals 12 residues. The CDR3 region has the DNA TGTGCCAGCAGTTTAGCGGATTATGGCTACACCTTC. Protein: CASSLADYGYTF.

This sequence joins TRBV5-1 and TRBJ1-1; 7 positions agree with TRBD1. The length of the CDR3 is 13 residues. From germline, CDR1 is SGHRS and CDR2 YFSETQ. V gave up 0 bases and J gave up 11 bases; unmatched junction bases: 7. For the CDR3, the DNA is TGCGCCAGCAGCTTGGTGACAGGGTTCGGCGCTTTCTTT. As protein: CASSLVTGFGAFF. Looking up the rest from reference TRBV5-1 and TRBJ1-1 gives the full variable domain: KAGVTQTPRYLIKTRGQQVTLSCSPISGHRSVSWYQQTPGQGLQFLFEYFSETQRNKGNFPGRFSGRQFSNSRSEMNVSTLELGDSALYLCASSLVTGFGAFFGQGTRLTVV.

The rearrangement joins TRBV11-2 to TRBJ1-4; a possible D gene is TRBD1 (6 bases). Germline-derived CDR1 and CDR2 are SGHAT and FQNNGV. The CDR3 consists of 16 residues. Trimming pared 5 bases from V and 1 base from J, leaving 14 bases between. The CDR3 reads CASSHGGARTNEKLFF. The CDR3 DNA reads as TGTGCCAGCAGCCATGGGGGGGCACGAACTAATGAAAAACTGTTTTTT. The whole variable domain, filled in from reference TRBV11-2 and TRBJ1-4, reads EAGVAQSPRYKIIEKRQSVAFWCNPISGHATLYWYQQILGQGPKLLIQFQNNGVVDDSQLPKDRFSAERLKGVDSTLKIQPAKLEDSAVYLCASSHGGARTNEKLFFGSGTQLSVL.

To note about this clone: Other DNA sequences in this sample translate to the same CDR3. The genes are TRBV2 and TRBJ1-5; D is unclear. With 3 bases removed from V and 9 bases from J, the gap between germline ends came to 12 bases. Germline-derived CDR1 and CDR2 are SNHLY and FYNNEI. The CDR3 runs 13 residues. CDR3 residues: CASSDSGSGPQHF. In DNA form, the CDR3 reads TGTGCCAGCAGTGACTCGGGGAGCGGGCCCCAGCATTTT.

The chain carries TRBV30 and TRBJ2-7; 7 nucleotides align to TRBD2. The V gene end was trimmed by 1 base and the J gene end by 6 bases; junction bases not matched to a gene: 6. Germline CDR1 GTSNPN, CDR2 SVGIG (reference sequence). This CDR3 comprises 13 residues. The CDR3 is CAWSEGSGTEQYF. Here the CDR3 DNA reads TGTGCCTGGAGTGAGGGCAGCGGGACCGAGCAGTACTTC.

The chain couples TRBV18 to TRBJ1-1, with D maybe TRBD1 (6 bases). V lost 2 bases, J lost 4 bases, and 11 bases lay in between. CDR3 length: 14 amino acids. Per germline, CDR1 KGHSH and CDR2 LQKENI. The CDR3 protein is CASSPRGQSTEAFF. The CDR3, as DNA: TGTGCCAGCTCACCAAGAGGACAGTCCACTGAAGCTTTCTTT.

This chain joins TRBV10-2 and TRBJ2-3; TRBD1 agrees at 9 bases. CDR1 and CDR2 from the germline V gene are WSHSY and SAAADI. The length of the CDR3 is 15 residues. V lost 3 bases and J lost 5; bases outside the gene matches: 6. DNA for the CDR3: TGCGCCAGCAGTGAACCACAGGGGGCGAGAGATACGCAGTATTTT. This gives the protein CASSEPQGARDTQYF.